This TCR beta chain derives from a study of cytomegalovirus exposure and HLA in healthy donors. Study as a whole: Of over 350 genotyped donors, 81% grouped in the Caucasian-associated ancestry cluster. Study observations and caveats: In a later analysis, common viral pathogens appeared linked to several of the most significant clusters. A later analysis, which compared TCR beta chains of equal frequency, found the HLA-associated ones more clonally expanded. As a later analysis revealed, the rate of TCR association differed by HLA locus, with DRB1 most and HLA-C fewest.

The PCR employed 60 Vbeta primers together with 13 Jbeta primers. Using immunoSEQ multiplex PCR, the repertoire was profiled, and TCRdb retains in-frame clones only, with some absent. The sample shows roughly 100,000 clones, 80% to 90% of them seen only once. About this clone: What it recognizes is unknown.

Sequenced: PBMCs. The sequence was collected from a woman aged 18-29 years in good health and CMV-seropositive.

CDR3 region: CASSLGQGYDEQFF. The CDR3 nucleotides are TGCGCCAGCAGCCTCGGACAGGGGTATGATGAGCAGTTCTTC. The chain recombines TRBV4-1 with TRBJ2-1, with 9 bases that match TRBD1. Germline V gene data show CDR1 as MGHRA and CDR2 as YSYEKL. V lost 4 bases, J lost 8 bases, and 6 bases stayed unmatched. The CDR3 runs 14 residues.